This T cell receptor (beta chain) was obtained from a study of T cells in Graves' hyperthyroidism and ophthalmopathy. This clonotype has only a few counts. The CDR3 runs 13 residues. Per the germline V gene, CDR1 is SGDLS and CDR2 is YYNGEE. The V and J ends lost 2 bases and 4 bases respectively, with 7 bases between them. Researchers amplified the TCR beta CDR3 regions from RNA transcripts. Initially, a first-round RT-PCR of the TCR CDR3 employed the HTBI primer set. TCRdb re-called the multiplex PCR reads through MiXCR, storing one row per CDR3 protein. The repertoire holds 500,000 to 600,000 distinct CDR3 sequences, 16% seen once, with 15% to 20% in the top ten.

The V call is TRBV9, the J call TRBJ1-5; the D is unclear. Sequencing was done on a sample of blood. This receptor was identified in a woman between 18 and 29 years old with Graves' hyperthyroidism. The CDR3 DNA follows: TGTGCCAGCAGCGTGACATTAAATCAGCCCCAGCATTTT. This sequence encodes CASSVTLNQPQHF.